Listed below are T cell receptor beta chains from one sample, sequenced in a study of shared clonotypes between healthy human individuals. Measured with immunoSEQ multiplex PCR; TCRdb has only the in-frame clones, and not every one. Of 2 million to 2.5 million clones detected, 93% appear once; the ten largest clones hold 0.39%. Sequencing input: naive CD4+ T cells from PBMCs. The receptors stem from a man aged 18 to 35 in good health. Some clones in this sample may be carry-over from other donors' samples. Each CDR3 is given with its conserved first and last residue. Each record gives: V gene, J gene, clone size, CDR3 protein. For some rows the clone size is stated as once, few or many, or as a class when expanded; others skip it.

V gene: TRBV18
J gene: TRBJ1-4
clone size: NA
CDR3 protein: CASSPPGQGGEKLFF

V gene: TRBV20-1
J gene: TRBJ1-4
clone size: NA
CDR3 protein: CSATDREKLFF

V gene: TRBV18
J gene: TRBJ1-1
clone size: NA
CDR3 protein: CASSPPGSNRGFQAFF

V gene: TRBV7-8
J gene: TRBJ2-7
clone size: NA
CDR3 protein: CASSLGSPYEQYF

V gene: TRBV4-1
J gene: TRBJ1-2
clone size: NA
CDR3 protein: CASSQGTGGGGYTF

V gene: TRBV5-5
J gene: TRBJ2-5
clone size: NA
CDR3 protein: CASSLVPGRETQYF

V gene: TRBV19
J gene: TRBJ2-7
clone size: NA
CDR3 protein: CASNSQGLEYEQYF

V gene: TRBV6-5
J gene: TRBJ1-2
clone size: NA
CDR3 protein: CASSYLRNYGYTF

V gene: TRBV7-2
J gene: TRBJ2-1
clone size: NA
CDR3 protein: CASSLAGDSYNEQFF

V gene: TRBV5-4
J gene: TRBJ2-3
clone size: NA
CDR3 protein: CASSLGQGGDTQYF

V gene: TRBV28
J gene: TRBJ2-7
clone size: NA
CDR3 protein: CASDQGGGGREQYF

V gene: TRBV14
J gene: TRBJ2-5
clone size: NA
CDR3 protein: CASSPIQGAEETQYF

V gene: TRBV19
J gene: TRBJ1-2
clone size: NA
CDR3 protein: CASSILRGYGQGASGYTF

V gene: TRBV18
J gene: TRBJ1-1
clone size: NA
CDR3 protein: CASSSGRGNTEAFF

V gene: TRBV28
J gene: TRBJ1-3
clone size: NA
CDR3 protein: CASSSNTIYF

V gene: TRBV6-1
J gene: TRBJ2-1
clone size: NA
CDR3 protein: CASSDGLAGLGEQFF

V gene: TRBV12-5
J gene: TRBJ2-3
clone size: once
CDR3 protein: CASGLVGTGADTQYF

V gene: TRBV6-4
J gene: TRBJ2-7
clone size: NA
CDR3 protein: CATGQGARQYF

V gene: TRBV7-3
J gene: TRBJ2-1
clone size: NA
CDR3 protein: CASSPWTGANSPYNEQFF

V gene: TRBV12-5
J gene: TRBJ2-7
clone size: NA
CDR3 protein: CASGFPPGQGTTYEQYF

V gene: TRBV5-4
J gene: TRBJ2-3
clone size: NA
CDR3 protein: CASSLGQGLDTQYF

V gene: TRBV5-1
J gene: TRBJ2-3
clone size: NA
CDR3 protein: CASSLTPSRADTQYF

V gene: TRBV9
J gene: TRBJ2-6
clone size: NA
CDR3 protein: CASSIRPGANVLTF

V gene: TRBV6-1
J gene: TRBJ2-4
clone size: NA
CDR3 protein: CASSEAARRDIQYF

V gene: TRBV28
J gene: TRBJ1-5
clone size: NA
CDR3 protein: CASSTGGNQPQHF

V gene: TRBV9
J gene: TRBJ2-1
clone size: NA
CDR3 protein: CASSTEAAQPYNEQFF

V gene: TRBV25-1
J gene: TRBJ1-2
clone size: NA
CDR3 protein: CASSESETFYGYTF

V gene: TRBV10-3
J gene: TRBJ2-3
clone size: NA
CDR3 protein: CAISAGVTDTQYF

V gene: TRBV19
J gene: TRBJ1-2
clone size: NA
CDR3 protein: CASTRTSTGFYGYTF

V gene: TRBV28
J gene: TRBJ2-3
clone size: NA
CDR3 protein: CASRGTSGTARDTQYF

V gene: TRBV25-1
J gene: TRBJ2-2
clone size: NA
CDR3 protein: CASSEWANTGELFF

V gene: TRBV18
J gene: TRBJ1-4
clone size: NA
CDR3 protein: CASSRGQGNEKLFF

V gene: TRBV7-9
J gene: TRBJ2-5
clone size: NA
CDR3 protein: CASSRTGIETQYF

V gene: TRBV29-1
J gene: TRBJ1-4
clone size: few
CDR3 protein: CSVEEGANEKLFF

V gene: TRBV5-4
J gene: TRBJ2-5
clone size: few
CDR3 protein: CASSPDRGTKGQYF

V gene: TRBV7-9
J gene: TRBJ1-2
clone size: NA
CDR3 protein: CASSLGGGGQGAYGYTF

V gene: TRBV6-5
J gene: TRBJ2-7
clone size: NA
CDR3 protein: CASSPLDRGYSEQYF

V gene: TRBV28
J gene: TRBJ2-4
clone size: NA
CDR3 protein: CASSPTLAGGGSKNIQYF

V gene: TRBV4-1
J gene: TRBJ2-5
clone size: NA
CDR3 protein: CASSRLTGGVETQYF

V gene: TRBV5-5
J gene: TRBJ1-5
clone size: NA
CDR3 protein: CASSLGPGDNQPQHF

V gene: TRBV6-1
J gene: TRBJ2-7
clone size: NA
CDR3 protein: CASSTGHEQYF

V gene: TRBV28
J gene: TRBJ1-5
clone size: NA
CDR3 protein: CASSPWGNQPQHF

V gene: TRBV28
J gene: TRBJ2-1
clone size: NA
CDR3 protein: CASSLALVYNEQFF

V gene: TRBV28
J gene: TRBJ1-4
clone size: NA
CDR3 protein: CASQGWEEKLFF

V gene: TRBV6-4
J gene: TRBJ2-1
clone size: NA
CDR3 protein: CASSDRIQDLSSYNEQFF

V gene: TRBV2
J gene: TRBJ2-1
clone size: NA
CDR3 protein: CASRASGDSYNEQFF

V gene: TRBV5-1
J gene: TRBJ1-4
clone size: NA
CDR3 protein: CASSLTAINEKLFF

V gene: TRBV7-3
J gene: TRBJ2-1
clone size: once
CDR3 protein: CASSLSGPGNEQFF

V gene: TRBV9
J gene: TRBJ2-1
clone size: NA
CDR3 protein: CASSVGIGGGNEQFF

V gene: TRBV29-1
J gene: TRBJ2-1
clone size: NA
CDR3 protein: CSANHDRGGEQFF

V gene: TRBV6-1
J gene: TRBJ2-1
clone size: NA
CDR3 protein: CASSEALAGGVLPYNEQFF

V gene: TRBV7-9
J gene: TRBJ2-6
clone size: NA
CDR3 protein: CASSHRGANVLTF

V gene: TRBV27
J gene: TRBJ1-2
clone size: NA
CDR3 protein: CASSLSIGRGRDYGYTF

V gene: TRBV5-1
J gene: TRBJ1-4
clone size: NA
CDR3 protein: CASSQGQEATNEKLFF

V gene: TRBV7-9
J gene: TRBJ1-2
clone size: NA
CDR3 protein: CASSPTRGDSNYGYTF